This entry features one TCR beta chain sequence. Its antigen is unknown. These data come from a study of lymphopenia after photon versus proton radiotherapy. Points from the study as a whole: Proton therapy kept repertoires fairly stable, unlike photons, which gained effector/memory cells. Larger post-nadir TCR diversity loss correlated inversely with survival in deceased patients. Better survival with proton therapy was suggested as possible, not demonstrated.

V was clipped by 1 base and J by 3 bases; unmatched bases: 6. This CDR3 has 16 residues. CDR1 is MGHRA and CDR2 is YSYEKL in the germline V gene. Here immunoSEQ multiplex PCR was the method, and the copy in TCRdb shows in-frame clones only, minus some. Of tens of thousands of clones listed, 85% are singletons. The chain carries TRBV4-1 and TRBJ2-3, with 8 bases aligning to TRBD2. The sequence derives from a middle-aged man with gastric cancer. The sample here was peripheral blood, taken from a patient treated with photon-based radiotherapy. DNA for the CDR3: TGCGCCAGCAGCCAAGTGCGGGGGGCGGTGACAGATACGCAGTATTTT. It encodes CASSQVRGAVTDTQYF.